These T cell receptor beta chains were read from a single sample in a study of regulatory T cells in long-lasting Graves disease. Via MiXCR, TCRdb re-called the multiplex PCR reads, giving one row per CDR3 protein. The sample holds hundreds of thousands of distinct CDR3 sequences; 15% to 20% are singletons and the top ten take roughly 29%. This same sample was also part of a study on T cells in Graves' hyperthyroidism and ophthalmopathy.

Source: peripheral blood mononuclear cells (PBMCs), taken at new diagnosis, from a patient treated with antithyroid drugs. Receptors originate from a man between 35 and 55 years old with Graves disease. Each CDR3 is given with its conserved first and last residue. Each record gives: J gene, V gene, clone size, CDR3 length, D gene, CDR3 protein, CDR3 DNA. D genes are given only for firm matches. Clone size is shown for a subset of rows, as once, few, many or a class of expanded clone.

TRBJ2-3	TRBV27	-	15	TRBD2	CASRDLAGNTDTQYF	TGTGCCAGCAGAGATCTAGCGGGGAACACAGATACGCAGTATTTT
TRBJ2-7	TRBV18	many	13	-	CASTPGKSYEQYF	TGTGCCAGCACCCCAGGGAAATCCTACGAGCAGTACTTC
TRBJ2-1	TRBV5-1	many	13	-	CASSLDLHNEQFF	TGCGCCAGCAGCTTGGACTTACACAATGAGCAGTTCTTC
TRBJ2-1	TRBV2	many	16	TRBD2	CASSVSGWSSYNEQFF	TGTGCCAGCAGTGTTAGCGGGTGGAGTTCCTACAATGAGCAGTTCTTC
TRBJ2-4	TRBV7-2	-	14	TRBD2	CASRRSGADRIQYF	TGTGCCAGCAGAAGAAGCGGGGCAGATCGCATTCAGTACTTC
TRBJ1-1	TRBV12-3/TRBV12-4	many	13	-	CASKVGRNTEAFF	TGTGCCAGCAAGGTGGGACGGAACACTGAAGCTTTCTTT
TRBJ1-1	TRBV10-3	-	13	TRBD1	CATTGQGKTEAFF	TGTGCCACGACGGGACAGGGAAAAACTGAAGCTTTCTTT
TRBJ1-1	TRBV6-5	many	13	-	CASSYSRGLEAFF	TGTGCCAGCAGTTACTCAAGAGGGTTGGAAGCTTTCTTT
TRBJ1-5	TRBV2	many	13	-	CASSSEQGQPQHF	TGTGCCAGCAGCTCCGAGCAGGGTCAGCCCCAGCATTTT
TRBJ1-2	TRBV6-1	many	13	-	CASSRGVNYGYTF	TGTGCCAGCAGTCGGGGAGTGAACTATGGCTACACCTTC
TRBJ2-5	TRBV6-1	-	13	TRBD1	CASSNRGRETQYF	TGTGCCAGCAGTAACAGGGGCAGGGAGACCCAGTACTTC
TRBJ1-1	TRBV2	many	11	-	CASSEWTEAFF	TGTGCCAGCAGTGAATGGACTGAAGCTTTCTTT
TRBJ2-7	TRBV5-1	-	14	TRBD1	CASSPTGEPYEQYF	TGCGCCAGCAGCCCTACAGGGGAACCCTACGAGCAGTACTTC
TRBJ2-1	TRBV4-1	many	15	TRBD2	CASRILAGKYNEQFF	TGCGCCAGCAGAATACTAGCGGGGAAATACAATGAGCAGTTCTTC
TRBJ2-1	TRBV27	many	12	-	CASSLQGYEQFF	TGTGCCAGCAGTTTACAGGGTTATGAGCAGTTCTTC
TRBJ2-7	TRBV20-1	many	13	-	CSASQGMIYEQYF	TGCAGTGCTAGCCAGGGGATGATCTACGAGCAGTACTTC
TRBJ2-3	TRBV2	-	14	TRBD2	CASGLAGNTDTQYF	TGTGCCAGCGGACTAGCGGGGAACACAGATACGCAGTATTTT